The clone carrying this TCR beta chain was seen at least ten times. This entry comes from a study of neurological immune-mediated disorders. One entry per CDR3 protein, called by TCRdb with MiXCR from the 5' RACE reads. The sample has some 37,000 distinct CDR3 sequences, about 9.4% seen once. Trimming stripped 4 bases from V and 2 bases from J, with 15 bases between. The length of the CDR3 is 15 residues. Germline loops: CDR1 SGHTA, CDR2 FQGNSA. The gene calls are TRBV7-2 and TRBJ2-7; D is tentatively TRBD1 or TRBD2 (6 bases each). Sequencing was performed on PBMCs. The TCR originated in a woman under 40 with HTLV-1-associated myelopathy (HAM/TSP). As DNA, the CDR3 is TGTGCCAGCAGCTACCCAGAAGGGGGGACCTACGAGCAGTACTTC. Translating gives CASSYPEGGTYEQYF.